These T cell receptor beta chains were read from a single sample in a study of blood T cell repertoires in COVID-19. Here immunoSEQ multiplex PCR was the method, and the copy in TCRdb shows in-frame clones only, minus some. The table has under 300,000 clones, about 89% seen once. Sequenced: peripheral blood. These TCRs come from a middle-aged woman who had recovered from COVID-19. The CDR3 runs from the conserved cysteine through the conserved F or W. Each record gives: clone size, D gene, V gene, J gene, CDR3 protein, CDR3 DNA. The D gene is left open where the match is weak. Size tells how often a clone was seen (once, few, many) or the class of an expanded clone, and some rows leave it out.

clone size: NA; D gene: TRBD1; V gene: TRBV27; J gene: TRBJ2-5; CDR3 protein: CASSQQGAGETQYF; CDR3 DNA: TGTGCCAGCAGTCAACAGGGGGCGGGGGAGACCCAGTACTTC
clone size: NA; D gene: TRBD2; V gene: TRBV27; J gene: TRBJ2-7; CDR3 protein: CASSAGLAGGEQYF; CDR3 DNA: TGTGCCAGCAGTGCGGGACTAGCGGGAGGGGAGCAGTACTTC
clone size: NA; D gene: TRBD1; V gene: TRBV27; J gene: TRBJ1-5; CDR3 protein: CASSPTGMSQPQHF; CDR3 DNA: TGTGCCAGCAGCCCGACAGGGATGAGTCAGCCCCAGCATTTT
clone size: NA; D gene: TRBD1; V gene: TRBV7-2; J gene: TRBJ2-2; CDR3 protein: CASRETQGGELFF; CDR3 DNA: TGTGCCAGCAGGGAGACACAGGGGGGGGAGCTGTTTTTT
clone size: NA; D gene: TRBD1; V gene: TRBV6-2/TRBV6-3; J gene: TRBJ2-7; CDR3 protein: CASSHPRTGLPYEQYF; CDR3 DNA: TGTGCCAGCAGTCACCCAAGGACAGGGTTACCCTACGAGCAGTACTTC
clone size: few; D gene: NA; V gene: TRBV19; J gene: TRBJ1-5; CDR3 protein: CASTNGGYNQPQHF; CDR3 DNA: TGTGCCAGTACCAACGGCGGGTACAATCAGCCCCAGCATTTT
clone size: NA; D gene: TRBD1; V gene: TRBV9; J gene: TRBJ2-7; CDR3 protein: CASSARQGMDEQYF; CDR3 DNA: TGTGCCAGCAGCGCCCGACAGGGAATGGACGAGCAGTACTTC
clone size: NA; D gene: NA; V gene: TRBV27; J gene: TRBJ2-3; CDR3 protein: CASSFQGRTSTDTQYF; CDR3 DNA: TGTGCCAGCAGTTTCCAGGGGCGGACTAGCACAGATACGCAGTATTTT
clone size: NA; D gene: TRBD2; V gene: TRBV5-1; J gene: TRBJ2-7; CDR3 protein: CASSPPGLAGGPEQYF; CDR3 DNA: TGCGCCAGCAGCCCTCCGGGACTAGCGGGAGGGCCCGAGCAGTACTTC
clone size: NA; D gene: NA; V gene: TRBV6-6; J gene: TRBJ2-1; CDR3 protein: CASSYLASYNEQFF; CDR3 DNA: TGTGCCAGCAGTTACCTAGCTTCCTACAATGAGCAGTTCTTC